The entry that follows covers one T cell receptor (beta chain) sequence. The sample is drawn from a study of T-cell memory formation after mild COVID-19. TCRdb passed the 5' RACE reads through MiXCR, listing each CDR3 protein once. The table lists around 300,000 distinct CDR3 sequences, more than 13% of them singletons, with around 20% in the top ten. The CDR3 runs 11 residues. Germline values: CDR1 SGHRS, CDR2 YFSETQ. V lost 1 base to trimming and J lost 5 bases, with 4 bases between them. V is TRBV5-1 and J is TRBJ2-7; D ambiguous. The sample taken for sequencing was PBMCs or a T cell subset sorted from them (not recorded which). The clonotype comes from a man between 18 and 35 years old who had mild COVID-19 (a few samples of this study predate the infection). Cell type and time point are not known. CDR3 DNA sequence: TGCGCCAGCAGCTTGTACGACGAGCAGTACTTC. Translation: CASSLYDEQYF.